These 3 T cell receptor beta chains originate from one sample sequenced in a study of cytomegalovirus exposure and HLA in healthy donors. This PCR relied on a set of 60 Vbeta primers and 13 Jbeta primers. The protocol was immunoSEQ multiplex PCR, while the TCRdb copy is restricted to in-frame clones and leaves out a portion. Of approximately 210,000 clones listed, about 85% are singletons. Sequenced sample: PBMCs. These receptors were obtained from a woman in her forties or fifties in good health and CMV-seronegative.

This CDR3 is CASSLQGAGTEAFF. The CDR3 bases are TGTGCCAGCAGCCTCCAGGGGGCTGGGACTGAAGCTTTCTTT. The chain employs TRBV7-9 and TRBJ1-1, with TRBD1 matching over 8 bases. Germline CDR1 SEHNR, CDR2 FQNEAQ (reference sequence). Losses at the gene ends were 5 bases for V and 5 bases for J; bases not matched to a gene: 7. CDR3 length equals 14 residues.

A remark on this clone: Other DNA sequences in the sample encode the same CDR3. This rearrangement joins TRBV19 to TRBJ1-1; D uncertain. CDR3 size: 11 residues. Trimming took 8 bases from V and 1 from J, leaving 5 bases between them. Germline loops: CDR1 LNHDA, CDR2 SQIVND (reference sequence). As DNA, the CDR3 is TGTGCCAGTGATAGGAACACTGAAGCTTTCTTT. It translates to CASDRNTEAFF.

The chain recombines TRBV30 with TRBJ1-1, with 7 bases lining up with TRBD1. Looked up from germline, CDR1 is GTSNPN and CDR2 is SVGIG (reference sequence). The CDR3 runs 13 residues. J was trimmed by 4 bases and V by 4 bases; bases with no gene match: 6. In DNA, the CDR3 is TGTGCCTGGAACCCGGGACAGAGCACTGAAGCTTTCTTT. Amino acids: CAWNPGQSTEAFF. Full variable domain (remainder filled in from reference TRBV30 and TRBJ1-1): SQTIHQWPATLVQPVGSPLSLECTVEGTSNPNLYWYRQAAGRGLQLLFYSVGIGQISSEVPQNLSASRPQDRQFILSSKKLLLSDSGFYLCAWNPGQSTEAFFGQGTRLTVV.